These 31 T cell receptor beta chains share one sample of origin, sequenced in a study of T cells in Graves' hyperthyroidism and ophthalmopathy. TCR beta CDR3 regions were amplified from RNA. First-round RT-PCR with HTBI primers amplified the TCR CDR3 region. TCRdb redid the calling of the multiplex PCR reads with MiXCR, one entry per CDR3 protein. The data contain approximately 360,000 distinct CDR3 sequences, roughly 25% of them singletons. The sequencing sample was made of blood. Receptor source: a man between 50 and 59 years old with Graves' hyperthyroidism.

This clonotype was seen only a few times. The rearrangement joins TRBV5-1 to TRBJ1-4, with D unclear. From germline, CDR1 is SGHRS and CDR2 YFSETQ. The CDR3 totals 14 residues. Trimming left V 4 bases short and J 5 bases short, with 12 bases between. This CDR3 reads CASSQGLENEKLFF. The CDR3 DNA reads as TGCGCCAGCAGCCAAGGACTGGAAAATGAAAAACTGTTTTTT.

This clonotype was seen a handful of times. CDR3 DNA sequence: TGTGCCAGCAGCTCCCCCAGGCATCAAGAGACCCAGTACTTC. Amino acids: CASSSPRHQETQYF. The rearrangement links TRBV11-3 to TRBJ2-5; D call uncertain. The germline V and J ends were trimmed by 4 bases and 2 bases, with 11 bases remaining between them. Germline CDR1 reads SGHNT; CDR2 reads YENEEA. This CDR3 region has 14 residues. Filled out from reference TRBV11-3 and TRBJ2-5, the complete variable domain reads EAGVVQSPRYKIIEKKQPVAFWCNPISGHNTLYWYLQNLGQGPELLIRYENEEAVDDSQLPKDRFSAERLKGVDSTLKIQPAELGDSAVYLCASSSPRHQETQYFGPGTRLLVL.

The genes are TRBV20-1 and TRBJ2-1; D is undetermined. The germline CDR1 and CDR2 sequences are DFQATT and SNEGSKA (reference sequence). This CDR3 spans 8 amino acids. The ends were cut back, 6 bases at V and 14 bases at J, with 8 bases in the middle. The CDR3 region is CSAGGEFF. DNA of the CDR3: TGCAGTGCCGGTGGAGAGTTCTTC.

V and J are TRBV19 and TRBJ2-2; TRBD1 matches 8 bases. Germline V lookup: CDR1 LNHDA, CDR2 SQIVND (reference sequence). The CDR3 is 17 amino acids. The V gene end was trimmed by 7 bases and the J gene end by 7 bases; junction bases not matched to a gene: 17. The chain's CDR3 is CASKGGMGPGGIGELFF. The DNA for the CDR3 is TGTGCCAGTAAGGGTGGGATGGGGCCAGGGGGCATCGGGGAGCTGTTTTTT. Combining the CDR3 with reference TRBV19 and TRBJ2-2 gives the whole variable domain DGGITQSPKYLFRKEGQNVTLSCEQNLNHDAMYWYRQDPGQGLRLIYYSQIVNDFQKGDIAEGYSVSREKKESFPLTVTSAQKNPTAFYLCASKGGMGPGGIGELFFGEGSRLTVL.

This clonotype was detected only a few times. This chain uses TRBV30 with TRBJ2-5, with 8 bases matching TRBD2. There are 15 residues in the CDR3. Germline lookup yields CDR1 GTSNPN and CDR2 SVGIG (reference sequence). The J segment lost 7 bases and the V segment lost 0 bases, leaving 10 bases of the junction unmatched. The CDR3 protein is CAWSVASGLSGTQYF. The CDR3 coding sequence is TGTGCCTGGAGTGTAGCTAGCGGGTTATCTGGGACCCAGTACTTC.

V usage is TRBV19 and J usage is TRBJ2-3; tentative D call: TRBD1 (6 bases). Germline lookup yields CDR1 LNHDA and CDR2 SQIVND (reference sequence). V was shortened by 7 bases and J by 1 base, with 15 bases between the two germline ends. The length of the CDR3 is 15 residues. The chain's CDR3 is CASKRSQGGTDTQYF. The DNA for the CDR3 is TGTGCCAGTAAGAGGTCACAGGGCGGCACAGATACGCAGTATTTT.

This clonotype has at least ten counts. The chain employs TRBV18 and TRBJ2-5; D is perhaps TRBD2 (5 bases). Per germline, CDR1 KGHSH and CDR2 LQKENI. This CDR3 is built from 16 residues. Trimming shortened V by 5 bases and J by 1 base, and 17 bases separated the two germline ends. The CDR3 loop is CASSAGLLRTQETQYF. CDR3 bases: TGTGCCAGCTCAGCAGGACTCCTTAGAACCCAAGAGACCCAGTACTTC.

The rearrangement joins TRBV5-1 to TRBJ2-3; 9 bases map to TRBD1. V was pared by 4 bases and J by 4 bases, with 7 bases of the junction left unmatched. CDR1 and CDR2 (germline): SGHRS, YFSETQ. The CDR3 length is 15 residues. The CDR3 sequence: CASSLPQGAPDTQYF. Written as DNA, the CDR3 is TGCGCCAGCAGCCTTCCACAGGGGGCCCCAGATACGCAGTATTTT.

This clonotype was seen repeatedly, ten times or more. The chain combines TRBV20-1 with TRBJ2-1; 14 bases are a match to TRBD2. Germline V gene lookup returns CDR1 DFQATT and CDR2 SNEGSKA (reference sequence). The trim removed 3 bases at V and 6 bases at J, leaving 10 bases unmatched. The CDR3 length is 17 residues. This chain's CDR3 is CSASGGSGTSGSNEQFF. CDR3 DNA: TGCAGTGCTAGTGGGGGTTCCGGGACTAGCGGGAGCAATGAGCAGTTCTTC.

The genes are TRBV5-1 and TRBJ2-7; D may be TRBD1 (6 bases). The CDR3 consists of 19 residues. Trimming shortened V by 4 bases and J by 3 bases, and 29 bases separated the two germline ends. Per germline, CDR1 SGHRS and CDR2 YFSETQ. The CDR3 sequence is CASSTRQALWLDINYEQYF. CDR3 bases: TGCGCCAGCAGCACACGACAGGCGCTATGGCTAGACATCAACTACGAGCAGTACTTC.

The rearrangement links TRBV6-2 or TRBV6-3 to TRBJ2-2; 12 nucleotides agree with TRBD2. This CDR3 contains 15 residues. Germline lookup yields CDR1 MNHEY and CDR2 SVGEGT. The J segment lost 1 base and the V segment lost 7 bases, leaving 1 base of the junction unmatched. The CDR3 reads CASKTSGGNTGELFF. CDR3 sequence (DNA): TGTGCCAGCAAGACTAGCGGGGGGAACACCGGGGAGCTGTTTTTT.

This clonotype has a handful of counts. The chain links TRBV12-3 or TRBV12-4 to TRBJ1-1; possible D gene TRBD1, 5 bases. The V end was cut by 7 bases, the J end by 5 bases, with 17 bases between. The CDR3 is made up of 14 amino acids. The CDR3 is CASNSGTGNTEAFF. As DNA, the CDR3 is TGTGCCAGCAATTCCGGGACGGGGAATACTGAAGCTTTCTTT.

This clonotype was picked up many times. This sequence joins TRBV3-1 and TRBJ2-7; 7 bases line up with TRBD2. Unmatched junction bases numbered 9, after V lost 4 bases and J lost 3 bases. The CDR3 is 15 amino acids. In germline, CDR1 is LGHDT, CDR2 YNNKEL (reference sequence). CDR3 sequence: CASSPLGGRVYEQYF. CDR3 bases: TGTGCCAGCAGCCCCCTTGGGGGGAGGGTCTACGAGCAGTACTTC.

Ten or more counts support this clonotype. J is TRBJ2-7 and V is TRBV20-1, with 7 positions matching TRBD1. This CDR3 is built from 13 residues. Germline CDR1 and CDR2: DFQATT and SNEGSKA (reference sequence). The V and J ends lost 3 bases and 3 bases, in that order; junction bases with no gene match: 5. The CDR3 loop reads CSASEGGVYEQYF. CDR3 nucleotides: TGCAGTGCTAGCGAAGGGGGCGTCTACGAGCAGTACTTC.

In this sample, this clonotype turned up many times. The rearrangement uses TRBV27 and TRBJ2-3; 12 positions match TRBD2. This CDR3 spans 16 amino acids. The V gene's germline CDR1 is MNHEY and CDR2 SMNVEV (reference sequence). V was clipped by 7 bases and J by 4 bases; unmatched bases: 9. The CDR3 loop is CASTRSGTSGPDTQYF. The CDR3 region has the DNA TGTGCCAGCACTCGCTCCGGGACTAGCGGGCCAGATACGCAGTATTTT.

V is TRBV6-4 and J is TRBJ2-3, with TRBD2 identical over 14 bases. V lost 2 bases and J lost 1; bases outside the gene matches: 5. From germline, CDR1 is MRHNA and CDR2 SNTAGT. This CDR3 has 18 amino acids. CDR3 in amino acids: CASSDIPGLAGGTDTQYF. As DNA, the CDR3 is TGTGCCAGCAGTGACATCCCGGGACTAGCGGGGGGCACAGATACGCAGTATTTT.

The chain joins TRBV20-1 to TRBJ2-7; 9 bases are a match to TRBD2. CDR3 length: 15 amino acids. CDR1 and CDR2 (germline): DFQATT, SNEGSKA (reference sequence). V was clipped by 0 bases and J by 4 bases; unmatched bases: 7. The CDR3 nucleotides are TGCAGTGCTAGAGATCAGTCTAGCGGGATGTACGAGCAGTACTTC. Translation gives CSARDQSSGMYEQYF.

V is TRBV20-1 and J is TRBJ2-3; D call uncertain. From germline, CDR1 is DFQATT and CDR2 SNEGSKA (reference sequence). There are 15 residues in the CDR3. Trimming shortened V by 1 base and J by 1 base, and 12 bases separated the two germline ends. The CDR3 DNA reads as TGCAGTGCTAGAGGCAACAGTCGGGGCACAGATACGCAGTATTTT. Translation gives CSARGNSRGTDTQYF.

This clonotype has a count of ten or more. V is TRBV27 and J is TRBJ2-1, with 7 bases that match TRBD2. The CDR3 sequence is 14 residues long. J was trimmed by 6 bases and V by 7 bases; bases with no gene match: 9. Germline V CDR1 and CDR2: MNHEY, SMNVEV (reference sequence). The CDR3 here is CASMKAGRPNEQFF. The CDR3 coding sequence is TGTGCCAGCATGAAAGCGGGACGCCCCAATGAGCAGTTCTTC.

This clonotype was seen repeatedly, ten times or more. The chain links TRBV29-1 to TRBJ1-1; TRBD1 might be the D (6 bases). Germline V gene data show CDR1 as SQVTM and CDR2 as ANQGSEA. The CDR3 is 13 residues long. Deletions cut 7 bases from V and 1 base from J, with 13 bases between. The CDR3 loop reads CSGGGGTNTEAFF. CDR3 bases: TGCAGCGGAGGGGGGGGCACGAACACTGAAGCTTTCTTT.

This clonotype was found a few times. The chain recombines TRBV6-1 with TRBJ1-6; D remains unclear. The germline gives CDR1 MNHNS, CDR2 SASEGT. Trimming left V 8 bases short and J 4 bases short, with 9 bases between. The CDR3 is 13 amino acids. This CDR3 is CASGQTYNSPLHF. DNA for the CDR3: TGTGCCAGCGGGCAGACATATAATTCACCCCTCCACTTT.

This clonotype was seen once. The V call is TRBV27, the J call TRBJ2-3; 13 bases map to TRBD2. From germline, CDR1 is MNHEY and CDR2 SMNVEV (reference sequence). Trimming removed 4 bases from V and 5 bases from J; junction bases left unmatched: 9. The CDR3 contains 17 residues. This chain's CDR3 is CASSSRLAGGPIDTQYF. The CDR3 bases are TGTGCCAGCAGTTCCAGACTAGCGGGGGGTCCGATAGATACGCAGTATTTT.

This clonotype was observed many times. This chain joins TRBV30 and TRBJ2-5; 9 bases line up with TRBD2. In germline, CDR1 is GTSNPN, CDR2 SVGIG (reference sequence). V trimming: 2 bases; J trimming: 5 bases; junction bases outside the gene matches: 9. CDR3 length equals 15 residues. The CDR3, as DNA: TGTGCCTGGAGTATGCCGAGCGGGAGGATGGAGACCCAGTACTTC. It yields the protein CAWSMPSGRMETQYF.

The gene calls are TRBV6-2 or TRBV6-3 and TRBJ2-7; D is possibly TRBD2 (5 bases). CDR3 size: 14 residues. Trimming shortened V by 7 bases and J by 2 bases, and 15 bases separated the two germline ends. The germline CDR1 and CDR2 sequences are MNHEY and SVGEGT. The chain's CDR3 is CASTSKFGTYEQYF. The CDR3 nucleotides are TGTGCCAGCACTTCCAAATTCGGGACCTACGAGCAGTACTTC.

J is TRBJ1-1 and V is TRBV19, with no clear D. Germline V gene data show CDR1 as LNHDA and CDR2 as SQIVND (reference sequence). The CDR3 sequence is 14 residues long. V was pared by 5 bases and J by 1 base, with 11 bases between. The CDR3 DNA reads TGTGCCAGTAGTTCGAGACGGGGGAACACTGAAGCTTTCTTT. Translating it yields CASSSRRGNTEAFF. Supplemented by reference TRBV19 and TRBJ1-1, the full variable domain reads DGGITQSPKYLFRKEGQNVTLSCEQNLNHDAMYWYRQDPGQGLRLIYYSQIVNDFQKGDIAEGYSVSREKKESFPLTVTSAQKNPTAFYLCASSSRRGNTEAFFGQGTRLTVV.

This clonotype was seen more than once but under ten times. The J gene is TRBJ1-1, the V gene TRBV12-3 or TRBV12-4; tentative D call: TRBD1 (6 bases). The CDR3 is made up of 14 amino acids. V was pared by 6 bases and J by 8 bases, with 19 bases between. The CDR3 sequence: CASSRGWGPTEAFF. The CDR3, as DNA: TGTGCCAGCAGCCGGGGCTGGGGGCCGACCGAAGCTTTCTTT.

This clonotype was seen more than once but under ten times. The chain employs TRBV5-1 and TRBJ2-7, with D possibly matching TRBD2 (5 bases). The CDR3 has 14 amino acids. From germline, CDR1 is SGHRS and CDR2 YFSETQ. Trimming pared 5 bases from V and 3 bases from J, leaving 15 bases between. The CDR3 here is CASSSDDGDYEQYF. In DNA, the CDR3 is TGCGCCAGCAGTTCCGACGACGGGGACTACGAGCAGTACTTC.

This clonotype was observed many times. V usage is TRBV27 and J usage is TRBJ1-1, with TRBD1 as a possible D gene (6 bases). CDR3 length: 12 residues. V was trimmed by 10 bases and J by 1 base, leaving 10 bases between them. The germline gives CDR1 MNHEY, CDR2 SMNVEV (reference sequence). The CDR3 reads CATRTANTEAFF. As DNA, the CDR3 is TGTGCCACCAGGACAGCGAACACTGAAGCTTTCTTT.

This clonotype was seen just once. V gene TRBV18 combines with J gene TRBJ2-7, with D tentatively TRBD1 (5 bases). The germline V gene has CDR1 KGHSH and CDR2 LQKENI. The CDR3 has 12 residues. V lost 5 bases to trimming and J lost 7 bases, with 12 bases between them. The CDR3 nucleotides are TGTGCCAGCTCATCAGGGTTGGAGGAGCAGTACTTC. Translating gives CASSSGLEEQYF.

This clonotype was observed a few times. The V and J genes are TRBV3-1 and TRBJ2-5; 13 nucleotides align to TRBD2. With 1 base clipped from V and 2 bases from J, the junction kept 7 bases outside the gene matches. The germline CDR1 and CDR2 sequences are LGHDT and YNNKEL (reference sequence). The CDR3 is 18 amino acids. The CDR3 bases are TGTGCCAGCAGCCAAGCCCTCCGGACTAGCGGGAGACAAGAGACCCAGTACTTC. Translation: CASSQALRTSGRQETQYF.

V gene TRBV5-5 combines with J gene TRBJ2-4, with TRBD2 matching 10 bases. CDR1 is SGHKS, CDR2 YYEKEE, per germline (reference sequence). This CDR3 is built from 18 residues. After removal of 5 bases from V and 3 bases from J, the junction contained 14 bases not matched to a gene. The CDR3 coding sequence is TGTGCCAGCAGGGACACAGGGGGGGGGACTAGCGACAAAAACATTCAGTACTTC. Protein: CASRDTGGGTSDKNIQYF.